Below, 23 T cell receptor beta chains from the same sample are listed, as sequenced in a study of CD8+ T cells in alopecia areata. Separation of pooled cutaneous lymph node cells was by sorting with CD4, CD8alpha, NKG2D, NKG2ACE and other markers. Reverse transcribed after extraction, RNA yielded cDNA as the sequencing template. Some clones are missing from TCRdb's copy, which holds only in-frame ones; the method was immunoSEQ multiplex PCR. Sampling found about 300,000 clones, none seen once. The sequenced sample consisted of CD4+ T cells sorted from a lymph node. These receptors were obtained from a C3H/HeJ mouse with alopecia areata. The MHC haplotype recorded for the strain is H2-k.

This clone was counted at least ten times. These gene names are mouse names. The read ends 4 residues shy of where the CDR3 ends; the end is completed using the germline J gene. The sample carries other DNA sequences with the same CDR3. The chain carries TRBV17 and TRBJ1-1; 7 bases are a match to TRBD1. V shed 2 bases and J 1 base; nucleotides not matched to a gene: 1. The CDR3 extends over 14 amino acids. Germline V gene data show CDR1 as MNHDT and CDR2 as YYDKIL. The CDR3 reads CASSRRDRNTEVFF. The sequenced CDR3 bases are TGTGCTAGCAGTAGAAGGGACAGAAACACA. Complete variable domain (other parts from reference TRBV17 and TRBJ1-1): DTTVKQNPRYKLARVGKPVNLICSQTMNHDTMYWYQKKPNQAPKLLLFYYDKILNREADTFEKFQSSRPNNSFCSLYIGSAGLEYSAMYLCASSRRDRNTEVFFGKGTRLTVV.

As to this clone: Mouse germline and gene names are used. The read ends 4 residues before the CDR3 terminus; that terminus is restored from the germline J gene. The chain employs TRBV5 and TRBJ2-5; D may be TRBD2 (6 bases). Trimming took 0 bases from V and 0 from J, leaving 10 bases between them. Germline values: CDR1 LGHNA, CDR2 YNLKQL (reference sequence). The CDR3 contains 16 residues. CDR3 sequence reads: CASSQDMGVNQDTQYF. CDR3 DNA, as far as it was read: TGTGCCAGCAGCCAAGATATGGGGGTTAACCAAGAC.

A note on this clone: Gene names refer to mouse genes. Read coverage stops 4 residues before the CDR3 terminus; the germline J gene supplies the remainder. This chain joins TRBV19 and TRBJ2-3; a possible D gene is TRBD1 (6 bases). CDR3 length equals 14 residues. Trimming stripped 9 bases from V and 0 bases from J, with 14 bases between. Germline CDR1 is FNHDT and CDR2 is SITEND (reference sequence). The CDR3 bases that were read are TGTGCCACCACCGGGACAAATAGTGCAGAA. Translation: CATTGTNSAE. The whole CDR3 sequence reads CATTGTNSAETLYF.

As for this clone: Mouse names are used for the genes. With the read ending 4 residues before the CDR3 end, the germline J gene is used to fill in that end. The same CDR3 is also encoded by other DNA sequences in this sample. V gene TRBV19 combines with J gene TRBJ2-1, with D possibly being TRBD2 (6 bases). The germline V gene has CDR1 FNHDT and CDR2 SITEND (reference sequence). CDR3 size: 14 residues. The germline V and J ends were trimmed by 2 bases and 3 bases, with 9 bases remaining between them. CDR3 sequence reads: CASSISGVYAEQFF. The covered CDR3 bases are TGTGCCAGCAGTATTTCTGGGGTCTATGCT.

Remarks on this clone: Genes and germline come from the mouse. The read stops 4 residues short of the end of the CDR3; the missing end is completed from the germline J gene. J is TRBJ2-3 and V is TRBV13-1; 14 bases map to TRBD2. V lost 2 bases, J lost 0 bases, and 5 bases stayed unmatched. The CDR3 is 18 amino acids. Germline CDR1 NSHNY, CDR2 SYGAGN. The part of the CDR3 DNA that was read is TGTGCCAGCAGTGAGGGGACTGGGGGGGCGACTAGTGCAGAA. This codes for CASSEGTGGATSAE. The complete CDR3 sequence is CASSEGTGGATSAETLYF.

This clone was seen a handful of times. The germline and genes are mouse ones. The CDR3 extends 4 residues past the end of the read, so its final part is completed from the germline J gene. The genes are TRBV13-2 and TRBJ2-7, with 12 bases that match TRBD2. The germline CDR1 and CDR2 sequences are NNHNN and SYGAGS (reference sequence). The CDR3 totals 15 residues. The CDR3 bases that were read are TGTGCCAGCGGTGATGGAGGGACTGGGGGGTAT. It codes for CASGDGGTGGY. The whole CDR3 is CASGDGGTGGYEQYF.

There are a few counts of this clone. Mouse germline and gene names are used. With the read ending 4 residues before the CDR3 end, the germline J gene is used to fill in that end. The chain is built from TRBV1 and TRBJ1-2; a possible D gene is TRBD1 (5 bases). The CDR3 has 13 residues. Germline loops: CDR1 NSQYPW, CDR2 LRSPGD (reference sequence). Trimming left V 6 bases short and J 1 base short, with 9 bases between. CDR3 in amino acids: CTCSDSQNSDYTF. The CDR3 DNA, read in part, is TGCACCTGCAGCGACAGCCAAAACTCC.

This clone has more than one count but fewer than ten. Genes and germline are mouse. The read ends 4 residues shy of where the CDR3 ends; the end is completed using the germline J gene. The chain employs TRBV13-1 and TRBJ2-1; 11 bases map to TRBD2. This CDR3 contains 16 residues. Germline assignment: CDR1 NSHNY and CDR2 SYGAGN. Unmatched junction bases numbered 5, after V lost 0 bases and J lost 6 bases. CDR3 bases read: TGTGCCAGCAGTGATGTTACTGGGGGGGCTGGTGCT. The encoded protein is CASSDVTGGAGA. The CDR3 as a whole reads CASSDVTGGAGAEQFF.

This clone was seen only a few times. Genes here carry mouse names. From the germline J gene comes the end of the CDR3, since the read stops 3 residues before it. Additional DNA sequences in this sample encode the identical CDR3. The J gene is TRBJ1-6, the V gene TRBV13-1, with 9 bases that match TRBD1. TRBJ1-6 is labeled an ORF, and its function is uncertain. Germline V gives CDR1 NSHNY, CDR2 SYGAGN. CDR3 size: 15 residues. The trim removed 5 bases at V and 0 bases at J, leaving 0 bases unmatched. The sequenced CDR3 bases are TGTGCCAGCAGGGACAGGGGTTCCTATAATTCGCCC. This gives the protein CASRDRGSYNSP. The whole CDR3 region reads CASRDRGSYNSPLYF.

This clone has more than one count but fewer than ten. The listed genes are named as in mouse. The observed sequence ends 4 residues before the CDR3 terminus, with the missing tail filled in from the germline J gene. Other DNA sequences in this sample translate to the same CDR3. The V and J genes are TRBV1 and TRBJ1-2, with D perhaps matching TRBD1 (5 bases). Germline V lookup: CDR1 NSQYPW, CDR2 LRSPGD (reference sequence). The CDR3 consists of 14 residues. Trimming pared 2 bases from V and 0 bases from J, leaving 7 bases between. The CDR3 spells CTCSAQGANSDYTF. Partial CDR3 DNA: TGCACCTGCAGTGCACAGGGCGCAAACTCC.

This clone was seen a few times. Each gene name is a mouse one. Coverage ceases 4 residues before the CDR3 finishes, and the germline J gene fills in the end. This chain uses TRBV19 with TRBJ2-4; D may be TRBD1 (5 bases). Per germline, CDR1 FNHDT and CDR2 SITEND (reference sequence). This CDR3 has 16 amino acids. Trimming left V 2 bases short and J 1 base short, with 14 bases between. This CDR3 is CASSIPDGGGQNTLYF. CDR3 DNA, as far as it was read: TGTGCCAGCAGTATCCCTGACGGAGGGGGTCAAAAC.

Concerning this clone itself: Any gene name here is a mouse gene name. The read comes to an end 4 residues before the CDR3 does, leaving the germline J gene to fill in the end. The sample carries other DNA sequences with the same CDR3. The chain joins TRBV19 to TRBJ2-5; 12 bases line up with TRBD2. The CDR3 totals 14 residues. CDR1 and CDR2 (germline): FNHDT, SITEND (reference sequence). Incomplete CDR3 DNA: TGTGCCAGCAGTCGGACTGGGGGGGAAGAC. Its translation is CASSRTGGED. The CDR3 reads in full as CASSRTGGEDTQYF.

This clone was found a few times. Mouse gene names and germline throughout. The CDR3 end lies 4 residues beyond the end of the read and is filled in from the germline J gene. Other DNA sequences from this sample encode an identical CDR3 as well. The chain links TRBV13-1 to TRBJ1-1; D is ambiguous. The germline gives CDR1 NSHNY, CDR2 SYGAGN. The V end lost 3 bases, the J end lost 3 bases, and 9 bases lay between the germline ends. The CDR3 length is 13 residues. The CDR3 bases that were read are TGTGCCAGCAGTGGGGGTGGGGACACA. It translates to CASSGGGDT. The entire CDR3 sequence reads CASSGGGDTEVFF.

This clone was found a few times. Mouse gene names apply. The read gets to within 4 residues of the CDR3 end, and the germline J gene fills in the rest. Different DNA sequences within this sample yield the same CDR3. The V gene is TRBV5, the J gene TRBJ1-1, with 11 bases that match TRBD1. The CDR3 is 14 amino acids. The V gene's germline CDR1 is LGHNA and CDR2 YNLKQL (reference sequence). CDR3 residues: CASSPGTGGTEVFF. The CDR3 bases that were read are TGTGCCAGCAGCCCCGGGACAGGGGGAACA.

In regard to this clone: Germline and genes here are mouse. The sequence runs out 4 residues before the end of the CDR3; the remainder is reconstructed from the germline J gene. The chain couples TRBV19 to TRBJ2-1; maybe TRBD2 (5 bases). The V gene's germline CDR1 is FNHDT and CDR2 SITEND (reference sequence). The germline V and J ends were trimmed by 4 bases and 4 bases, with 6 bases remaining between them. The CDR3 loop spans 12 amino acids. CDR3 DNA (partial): TGTGCCAGCAGTTACTGGTATGCT. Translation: CASSYWYA. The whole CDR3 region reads CASSYWYAEQFF. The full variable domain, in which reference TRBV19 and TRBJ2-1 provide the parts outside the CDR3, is GGIITQTPKFLIGQEGQKLTLKCQQNFNHDTMYWYRQDSGKGLRLIYYSITENDLQKGDLSEGYDASREKKSSFSLTVTSAQKNEMAVFLCASSYWYAEQFFGPGTRLTVL.

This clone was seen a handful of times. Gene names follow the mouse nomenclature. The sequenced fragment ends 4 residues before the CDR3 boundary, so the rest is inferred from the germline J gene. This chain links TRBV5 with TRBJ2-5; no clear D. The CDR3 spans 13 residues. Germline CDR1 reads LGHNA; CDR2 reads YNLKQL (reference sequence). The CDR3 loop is CASSPPGEDTQYF. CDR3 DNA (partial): TGTGCCAGCAGCCCCCCTGGAGAAGAC.

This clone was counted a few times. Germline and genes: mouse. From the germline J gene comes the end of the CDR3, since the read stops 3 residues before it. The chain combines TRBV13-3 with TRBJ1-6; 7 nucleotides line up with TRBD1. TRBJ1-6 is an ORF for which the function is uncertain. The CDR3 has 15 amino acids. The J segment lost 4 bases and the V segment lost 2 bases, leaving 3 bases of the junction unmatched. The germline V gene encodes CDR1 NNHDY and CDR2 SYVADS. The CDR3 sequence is CASSENRGYNSPLYF. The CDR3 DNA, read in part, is TGTGCCAGCAGTGAAAACAGGGGTTATAATTCGCCC.

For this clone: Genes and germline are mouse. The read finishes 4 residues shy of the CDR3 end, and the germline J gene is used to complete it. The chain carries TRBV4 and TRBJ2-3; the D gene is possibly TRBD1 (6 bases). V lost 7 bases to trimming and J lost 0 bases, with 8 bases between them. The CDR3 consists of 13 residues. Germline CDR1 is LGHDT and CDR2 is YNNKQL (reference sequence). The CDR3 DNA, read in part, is TGTGCCAGCAAACAGGGAAGTGCAGAA. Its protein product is CASKQGSAE. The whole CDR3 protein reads CASKQGSAETLYF.

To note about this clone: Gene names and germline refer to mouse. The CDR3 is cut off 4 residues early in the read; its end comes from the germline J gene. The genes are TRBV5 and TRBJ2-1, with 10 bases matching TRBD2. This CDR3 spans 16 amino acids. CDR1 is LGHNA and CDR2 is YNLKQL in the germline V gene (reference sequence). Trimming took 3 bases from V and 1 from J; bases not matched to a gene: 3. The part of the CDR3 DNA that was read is TGTGCCAGCAGCCACCCGGACTGGGGGAACTATGCT. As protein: CASSHPDWGNYA. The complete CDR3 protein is CASSHPDWGNYAEQFF.

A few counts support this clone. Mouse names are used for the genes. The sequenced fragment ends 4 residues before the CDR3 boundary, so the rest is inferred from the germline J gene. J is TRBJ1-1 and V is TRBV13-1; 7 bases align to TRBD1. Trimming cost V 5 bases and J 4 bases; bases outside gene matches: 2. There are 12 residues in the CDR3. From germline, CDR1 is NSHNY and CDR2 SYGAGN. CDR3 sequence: CASRSGGTEVFF. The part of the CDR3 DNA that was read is TGTGCCAGCAGATCAGGGGGCACA.

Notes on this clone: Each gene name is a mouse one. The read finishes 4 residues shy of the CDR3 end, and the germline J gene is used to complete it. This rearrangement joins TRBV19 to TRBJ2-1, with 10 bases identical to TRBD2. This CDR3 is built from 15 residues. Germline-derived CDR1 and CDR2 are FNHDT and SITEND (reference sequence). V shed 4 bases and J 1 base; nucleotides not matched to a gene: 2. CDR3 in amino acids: CASSGTGENYAEQFF. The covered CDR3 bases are TGTGCCAGCAGTGGGACTGGGGAAAACTATGCT.

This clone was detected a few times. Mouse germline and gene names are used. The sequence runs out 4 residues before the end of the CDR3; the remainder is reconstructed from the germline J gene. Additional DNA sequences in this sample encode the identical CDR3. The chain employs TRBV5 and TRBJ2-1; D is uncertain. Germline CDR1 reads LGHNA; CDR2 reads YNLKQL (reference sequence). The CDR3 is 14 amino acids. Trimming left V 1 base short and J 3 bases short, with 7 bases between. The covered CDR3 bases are TGTGCCAGCAGCCAAGGGGGAGTCTATGCT. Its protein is CASSQGGVYA. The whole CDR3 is CASSQGGVYAEQFF.

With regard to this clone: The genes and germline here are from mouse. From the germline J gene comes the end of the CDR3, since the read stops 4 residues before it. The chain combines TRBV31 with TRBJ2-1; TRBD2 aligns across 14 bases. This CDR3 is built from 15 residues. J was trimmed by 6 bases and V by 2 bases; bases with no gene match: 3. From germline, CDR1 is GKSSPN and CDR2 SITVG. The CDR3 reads CAWSMGLGGLAEQFF. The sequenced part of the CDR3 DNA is TGTGCCTGGAGTATGGGACTGGGGGGGCTTGCT.